These 25 T cell receptor beta chains came from one sample sequenced in a study of T cells in Graves' hyperthyroidism and ophthalmopathy. The source material, RNA transcripts, was used to amplify TCR beta CDR3 regions. The HTBI primer set was used in a first-round RT-PCR of the TCR CDR3. MiXCR was run by TCRdb on the multiplex PCR reads, yielding one entry per CDR3 protein. The sample contains fewer than 650,000 distinct CDR3 sequences, about 15% of which appear only once. The material sequenced was blood. The source of these receptors is a woman aged 40 to 50 with Graves' hyperthyroidism.

This clonotype was recorded a few times. The rearrangement joins TRBV24-1 to TRBJ2-1; D not certain. The CDR3 has 11 amino acids. Germline CDR1 is KGHDR and CDR2 is SFDVKD. V lost 6 bases and J lost 7, with 6 bases in between. The CDR3 DNA reads TGTGCCACCAGTCAAGCTAATGAGCAGTTCTTC. Residues: CATSQANEQFF.

In regard to this clonotype: This clone may be a read error of a much larger clone one base away. This chain connects TRBV20-1 to TRBJ1-2; 10 nucleotides align to TRBD1. Germline CDR1 DFQATT, CDR2 SNEGSKA (reference sequence). The ends lost 2 bases at V and 6 bases at J; junction bases unmatched: 6. The CDR3 loop spans 14 amino acids. The CDR3 is CSARCGTGVDGYTF. The CDR3 DNA reads TGCAGTGCTAGATGCGGGACAGGGGTTGATGGCTACACCTTC.

This clonotype has a handful of counts. The V call is TRBV12-3 or TRBV12-4, the J call TRBJ2-7; TRBD2 might be the D (6 bases). Trimming stripped 4 bases from V and 3 bases from J, with 16 bases between. CDR3 size: 15 residues. The chain's CDR3 is CASSSPGGIGYEQYF. DNA of the CDR3: TGTGCCAGCAGTTCCCCTGGGGGGATAGGCTACGAGCAGTACTTC.

This clonotype was detected ten times or more. The chain recombines TRBV7-9 with TRBJ2-7; no reliable D call. The CDR3 length is 13 residues. CDR1 SEHNR and CDR2 FQNEAQ come from the germline V gene (reference sequence). Trimming pared 5 bases from V and 6 bases from J, leaving 14 bases between. The CDR3 region is CASSGLRLREQYF. DNA for the CDR3: TGTGCCAGCAGCGGGCTTAGGCTCCGCGAGCAGTACTTC. Complete variable domain (other parts from reference TRBV7-9 and TRBJ2-7): DTGVSQNPRHKITKRGQNVTFRCDPISEHNRLYWYRQTLGQGPEFLTYFQNEAQLEKSRLLSDRFSAERPKGSFSTLEIQRTEQGDSAMYLCASSGLRLREQYFGPGTRLTVT.

The CDR3 here is CASSDGTSGGNNEQFF. The CDR3 DNA sequence: TGCGCCAGCAGCGACGGGACTAGCGGGGGCAACAATGAGCAGTTCTTC. The J gene is TRBJ2-1, the V gene TRBV5-1; 14 nucleotides line up with TRBD2. The CDR3 extends over 16 amino acids. CDR1 and CDR2 from the germline V gene are SGHRS and YFSETQ. Trimming cost V 4 bases and J 5 bases; bases outside gene matches: 5.

This clonotype was observed a handful of times. V usage is TRBV19 and J usage is TRBJ1-3, with no clear D. Trimming took off 7 bases at V and 4 bases at J, with 20 bases between the two ends. Per the germline V gene, CDR1 is LNHDA and CDR2 is SQIVND (reference sequence). The CDR3 is 16 residues long. CDR3 coding DNA: TGTGCCAGTACCCCGGACTTCGGCCGAAAGGGAAACACCATATATTTT. Its translation: CASTPDFGRKGNTIYF.

This clonotype was picked up many times. V gene TRBV20-1 combines with J gene TRBJ1-5; 7 bases agree with TRBD1. The germline V gene encodes CDR1 DFQATT and CDR2 SNEGSKA (reference sequence). The CDR3 is 15 amino acids. V was pared by 0 bases and J by 4 bases, with 6 bases of the junction left unmatched. The CDR3 DNA follows: TGCAGTGCTAGAGATTTGGGACAGCTTAATCAGCCCCAGCATTTT. Residues: CSARDLGQLNQPQHF.

In this sample, this clonotype turned up a few times. The chain joins TRBV28 to TRBJ2-7; TRBD2 is a possible D gene (6 bases). CDR3 length: 15 amino acids. Trimming cost V 6 bases and J 0 bases, with 15 bases left between them. Germline-derived CDR1 and CDR2 are MDHEN and SYDVKM. The CDR3 region has the DNA TGTGCCAGCAGCCCGAAGCTCGGGAGCTCCTACGAGCAGTACTTC. It codes for CASSPKLGSSYEQYF.

This chain links TRBV6-1 with TRBJ2-1; D gene ambiguous. The CDR3 runs to 12 residues. The germline V gene encodes CDR1 MNHNS and CDR2 SASEGT. Trimming stripped 2 bases from V and 9 bases from J, with 8 bases between. CDR3 in amino acids: CASSEWEFEQFF. CDR3 DNA sequence: TGTGCCAGCAGTGAATGGGAATTTGAGCAGTTCTTC.

At least ten counts were recorded for this clonotype. The rearrangement joins TRBV7-2 to TRBJ2-7, with D perhaps being TRBD1 or TRBD2 (5 bases each). The length of the CDR3 is 14 residues. The germline CDR1 and CDR2 sequences are SGHTA and FQGNSA. Trimming left V 2 bases short and J 3 bases short, with 11 bases between. The CDR3 spells CASSLKRGNYEQYF. The CDR3 DNA sequence: TGTGCCAGCAGCTTAAAGAGGGGAAACTACGAGCAGTACTTC.

The V call is TRBV10-2, the J call TRBJ1-5; D possibly corresponds to TRBD1 (5 bases). CDR1 is WSHSY, CDR2 SAAADI, per germline. The CDR3 runs 14 residues. Trimming pared 5 bases from V and 0 bases from J, leaving 8 bases between. For the CDR3, the DNA is TGCGCCAGCAGTACGGGACGTAGCAATCAGCCCCAGCATTTT. Protein: CASSTGRSNQPQHF.

This clonotype showed up many times. The chain is built from TRBV12-3 or TRBV12-4 and TRBJ1-6; D is undetermined. Trimming left V 3 bases short and J 7 bases short, with 10 bases between. The CDR3 has 14 amino acids. CDR3 nucleotides: TGTGCCAGCAGTTTGAGCAGCTCAAATTCACCCCTCCACTTT. Protein: CASSLSSSNSPLHF.

This clonotype came up many times. The chain couples TRBV28 to TRBJ1-1; 8 positions match TRBD1. This CDR3 comprises 16 residues. The ends lost 4 bases at V and 3 bases at J; junction bases unmatched: 10. CDR1 is MDHEN, CDR2 SYDVKM, per germline. CDR3 DNA: TGTGCCAGCAGTTCGCCGGGCGGACAGGGCCACACTGAAGCTTTCTTT. Translating gives CASSSPGGQGHTEAFF.

This chain joins TRBV15 and TRBJ1-2; a weak D match, TRBD1 (5 bases). V was pared by 1 base and J by 3 bases, with 6 bases between. Germline V gene sequence: CDR1 LNHNV, CDR2 YYDKDF (reference sequence). The CDR3 is 13 residues long. CDR3 coding DNA: TGTGCCACCAGCAGAGGCAGGGACTATGGCTACACCTTC. Encoded protein: CATSRGRDYGYTF. Drawing the rest from reference TRBV15 and TRBJ1-2, the complete variable domain is DAMVIQNPRYQVTQFGKPVTLSCSQTLNHNVMYWYQQKSSQAPKLLFHYYDKDFNNEADTPDNFQSRRPNTSFCFLDIRSPGLGDTAMYLCATSRGRDYGYTFGSGTRLTVV.

In its sample, this clonotype was seen many times. This chain joins TRBV4-1 and TRBJ1-5; 8 bases line up with TRBD1. Trimming at V came to 2 bases and at J to 6 bases, leaving 9 bases not matched to a gene. This CDR3 is 16 amino acids long. In germline, CDR1 is MGHRA, CDR2 YSYEKL. CDR3 protein: CASSQQETGVGQPQHF. In DNA, the CDR3 is TGCGCCAGCAGCCAACAGGAGACAGGGGTGGGTCAGCCCCAGCATTTT.

This clonotype was picked up many times. The CDR3 DNA reads TGTGCCAGCAGTGAACAGGGGCCCCTAAGTGACGAGCAGTACTTC. This gives the protein CASSEQGPLSDEQYF. V and J are TRBV2 and TRBJ2-7, with D tentatively TRBD1 (6 bases). Germline CDR1 SNHLY, CDR2 FYNNEI. The CDR3 runs 15 residues. The V and J ends lost 2 bases and 5 bases respectively, with 16 bases between them.

This clonotype was counted a few times. The chain employs TRBV20-1 and TRBJ2-1, with D hard to call. Trimming left V 6 bases short and J 1 base short, with 13 bases between. This CDR3 has 14 amino acids. Per the germline V gene, CDR1 is DFQATT and CDR2 is SNEGSKA (reference sequence). The CDR3 is CSAQTEPSYNEQFF. Written as DNA, the CDR3 is TGCAGTGCGCAGACTGAACCATCCTACAATGAGCAGTTCTTC.

The V and J genes are TRBV6-1 and TRBJ2-7; 8 nucleotides match TRBD1. The germline V gene encodes CDR1 MNHNS and CDR2 SASEGT. V lost 3 bases to trimming and J lost 5 bases; unmatched junction nucleotides: 6. CDR3 length: 14 residues. CDR3 bases: TGTGCCAGCAGTGAGGGCAGGGGGCCGGACGAGCAGTACTTC. It yields the protein CASSEGRGPDEQYF.

The genes are TRBV6-1 and TRBJ2-7, with D possibly matching TRBD2 (6 bases). The CDR3 is made up of 13 amino acids. Germline V lookup: CDR1 MNHNS, CDR2 SASEGT. V lost 6 bases and J lost 3, with 12 bases in between. CDR3 coding DNA: TGTGCCAGCAGGCTAGCGTCGATCTACGAGCAGTACTTC. This sequence encodes CASRLASIYEQYF.

This clonotype was observed at least ten times. This rearrangement joins TRBV28 to TRBJ2-1; D perhaps matches TRBD2 (6 bases). CDR3 length: 15 amino acids. V lost 3 bases and J lost 9, with 18 bases in between. The V gene's germline CDR1 is MDHEN and CDR2 SYDVKM. The CDR3, as DNA: TGTGCCAGCAGTTTGGGCGGGAAAGGCAAGGGTGAGCAGTTCTTC. Translating it yields CASSLGGKGKGEQFF.

This clonotype was seen at least ten times. The chain has TRBV5-1 and TRBJ2-3; D not resolved. The CDR3 loop spans 15 amino acids. Trimming took 0 bases from V and 0 from J, leaving 8 bases between them. From germline, CDR1 is SGHRS and CDR2 YFSETQ. The CDR3 nucleotides read TGCGCCAGCAGCTTGGATGCGGCTAGCACAGATACGCAGTATTTT. Its translation is CASSLDAASTDTQYF.

At least ten counts were recorded for this clonotype. The rearrangement joins TRBV6-1 to TRBJ2-5, with 14 nucleotides matching TRBD2. CDR1 and CDR2 from the germline V gene are MNHNS and SASEGT. Germline trimming cut 6 bases from V and 0 bases from J; bases unmatched to any gene: 9. The CDR3 contains 18 residues. The CDR3 DNA reads TGTGCCAGCAGAAGACTAGCGGGAGGGCTCCAGTACCAAGAGACCCAGTACTTC. Translation: CASRRLAGGLQYQETQYF.

The chain is built from TRBV13 and TRBJ2-7, with TRBD2 matching 16 bases. In germline, CDR1 is PRHDT, CDR2 FYEKMQ (reference sequence). The length of the CDR3 is 19 residues. The V and J ends lost 2 bases and 0 bases, in that order; junction bases with no gene match: 7. CDR3 in DNA: TGTGCCAGCAGCTTAAACCCCGGGACTAGCGGGAGGGACTCCTACGAGCAGTACTTC. This translates into CASSLNPGTSGRDSYEQYF.

This clonotype has just a few counts. The rearrangement links TRBV29-1 to TRBJ2-4; D call uncertain. The length of the CDR3 is 13 residues. Germline CDR1 is SQVTM and CDR2 is ANQGSEA. Trimming left V 2 bases short and J 0 bases short, with 5 bases between. CDR3 bases: TGCAGCGTTGAATCGGTAGCCAAAAACATTCAGTACTTC. Amino acids: CSVESVAKNIQYF.

This clonotype has only a few counts. V gene TRBV20-1 combines with J gene TRBJ2-4, with D maybe TRBD1 (6 bases). The CDR3 loop spans 13 amino acids. Trimming pared 1 base from V and 8 bases from J, leaving 12 bases between. From germline, CDR1 is DFQATT and CDR2 SNEGSKA (reference sequence). CDR3: CSARAQGLDIQYF. As DNA, the CDR3 is TGCAGTGCTAGAGCCCAGGGGTTGGACATTCAGTACTTC.